The 26 T cell receptor beta chains below were found in one sample sequenced in a study of identical twins. TCRdb used MiXCR to reprocess the 5' RACE reads, holding one entry per CDR3 protein. The sample records around 340,000 distinct CDR3 sequences, 12% being singletons. A further study also used this sample, focusing on yellow fever vaccine responses in identical twins.

Material for sequencing was CD8+ T cells sorted from blood. Receptors originate from a woman between 18 and 29 years old in good health.

V is TRBV7-9 and J is TRBJ1-1; a possible D gene is TRBD1 (5 bases). The CDR3 loop spans 16 amino acids. Germline CDR1 reads SEHNR; CDR2 reads FQNEAQ (reference sequence). Trimming took off 5 bases at V and 1 base at J, with 17 bases between the two ends. CDR3 residues: CASSHRAGPGNTEAFF. The CDR3 DNA is TGTGCCAGCAGCCACCGTGCGGGGCCGGGGAACACTGAAGCTTTCTTT. Full variable domain (remainder filled in from reference TRBV7-9 and TRBJ1-1): DTGVSQNPRHKITKRGQNVTFRCDPISEHNRLYWYRQTLGQGPEFLTYFQNEAQLEKSRLLSDRFSAERPKGSFSTLEIQRTEQGDSAMYLCASSHRAGPGNTEAFFGQGTRLTVV.

A few counts support this clonotype. This chain connects TRBV4-1 to TRBJ2-1; tentatively, D is TRBD2 (6 bases). V lost 0 bases and J 4 bases, leaving 10 bases between the germline ends. Germline V lookup: CDR1 MGHRA, CDR2 YSYEKL. There are 15 residues in the CDR3. The DNA for the CDR3 is TGCGCCAGCAGCCAAGACCCAGCGGGTTACAATGAGCAGTTCTTC. This codes for CASSQDPAGYNEQFF.

The chain links TRBV19 to TRBJ2-5; 11 nucleotides line up with TRBD2. Germline V gene sequence: CDR1 LNHDA, CDR2 SQIVND (reference sequence). Trimming cost V 6 bases and J 5 bases; bases outside gene matches: 5. The CDR3 totals 14 residues. The CDR3 is CASSLTSGMETQYF. The CDR3 DNA sequence: TGTGCCAGTAGCTTGACTAGCGGGATGGAGACCCAGTACTTC.

In this sample, this clonotype turned up many times. The chain carries TRBV5-5 and TRBJ2-3; TRBD1 matches at 8 bases. The germline CDR1 and CDR2 sequences are SGHKS and YYEKEE (reference sequence). With V trimmed by 4 bases and J by 3 bases, 4 bases remained unmatched. The CDR3 contains 14 residues. CDR3 coding DNA: TGTGCCAGCAGCCCAAGGACAGGGACAGATACGCAGTATTTT. This codes for CASSPRTGTDTQYF.

V is TRBV24-1 and J is TRBJ2-3, with D uncertain. V lost 4 bases and J lost 0, with 10 bases in between. The CDR3 extends over 15 amino acids. Germline CDR1 is KGHDR and CDR2 is SFDVKD. The DNA of the CDR3 is TGTGCCACCAGTGACCCTATGGTCAGCACAGATACGCAGTATTTT. Its translation is CATSDPMVSTDTQYF.

This clonotype was observed at least ten times. The CDR3 region is CASSQETSGYTGELFF. The CDR3 DNA follows: TGTGCCAGCAGCCAAGAGACTAGCGGGTACACCGGGGAGCTGTTTTTT. The chain employs TRBV4-2 and TRBJ2-2, with 10 nucleotides matching TRBD2. Germline CDR1 is LGHNA and CDR2 is YNFKEQ. The V gene end was trimmed by 0 bases and the J gene end by 3 bases; junction bases not matched to a gene: 1. The CDR3 runs 16 residues.

This clonotype was detected many times. The chain links TRBV20-1 to TRBJ2-1; the D gene is possibly TRBD2 (6 bases). Trimming removed 0 bases at V and 15 bases at J, with 18 bases between. In germline, CDR1 is DFQATT, CDR2 SNEGSKA (reference sequence). The CDR3 contains 13 residues. The CDR3 loop reads CSARDSSERAGFF. The CDR3 bases are TGCAGTGCTAGAGATTCTAGCGAACGAGCGGGGTTCTTC.

This clonotype turned up a few times. One junction end does not reproduce the germline sequence, and a read error may be involved. CDR3 region: CASSDMRTGGTDTQYF. DNA for the CDR3: TGTGCCAGCAGTGACATGAGGACAGGGGGCACTGATACGCAGTATTTT. V gene TRBV2 combines with J gene TRBJ2-3; TRBD1 aligns across 11 bases. This CDR3 region has 16 residues. The V gene's germline CDR1 is SNHLY and CDR2 FYNNEI.

This chain links TRBV14 with TRBJ2-1; 8 bases match TRBD1. CDR1 SGHDN and CDR2 FVKESK come from the germline V gene. V lost 3 bases to trimming and J lost 1 base; unmatched junction nucleotides: 14. This CDR3 comprises 19 residues. CDR3 sequence (DNA): TGTGCCAGCAGCCAGACACCGGGACAGGCAATATCTTCCTACAATGAGCAGTTCTTC. Its translation is CASSQTPGQAISSYNEQFF.

This clonotype was seen more than once but under ten times. The rearrangement links TRBV7-9 to TRBJ2-5, with 13 bases matching TRBD2. V lost 1 base and J lost 5; bases outside the gene matches: 7. The CDR3 consists of 17 residues. The germline gives CDR1 SEHNR, CDR2 FQNEAQ (reference sequence). CDR3 in DNA: TGTGCCAGCAGCTTAGGGACTAGCGGGGGAGCCACGGAGACCCAGTACTTC. As protein: CASSLGTSGGATETQYF.

The CDR3 DNA reads as TGCAGCGTCTATTTTTCGAGCGGGAGGGCCCTGGCCGGGGAGCTGTTTTTT. It codes for CSVYFSSGRALAGELFF. V gene TRBV29-1 combines with J gene TRBJ2-2; 10 bases align to TRBD2. The germline V gene has CDR1 SQVTM and CDR2 ANQGSEA. The CDR3 sequence is 17 residues long. Trimming took 6 bases from V and 6 from J; bases not matched to a gene: 16.

The chain is built from TRBV7-6 and TRBJ2-1, with 8 bases fitting TRBD1. Per germline, CDR1 SGHVS and CDR2 FNYEAQ. This CDR3 spans 12 amino acids. V gave up 5 bases and J gave up 15 bases; unmatched junction bases: 9. The CDR3, as DNA: TGTGCCAGCAGCATCTCGTGGGACAGGCTGTTCTTC. Translating it yields CASSISWDRLFF.

This clonotype showed up just a few times. One end of the junction does not line up with germline, which may come from a read error. V and J are TRBV4-1 and TRBJ2-7, with 10 bases fitting TRBD2. The CDR3 loop spans 15 amino acids. From germline, CDR1 is MGHRA and CDR2 YSYEKL. The CDR3 DNA reads TGCGCCAGCAGCGAGAAAACTAGCGGGGCCTACAAGCAGTACTTC. Translating gives CASSEKTSGAYKQYF.

V is TRBV7-9 and J is TRBJ2-3; D is undetermined. The CDR3 loop spans 16 amino acids. Germline V gives CDR1 SEHNR, CDR2 FQNEAQ (reference sequence). Deletions cut 5 bases from V and 2 bases from J, with 17 bases between. CDR3 loop: CASSPPRQQATDTQYF. CDR3 DNA: TGTGCCAGCAGCCCCCCGAGGCAGCAAGCCACAGATACGCAGTATTTT.

The chain is built from TRBV21-1 and TRBJ1-1; the table's TRBD1 call for D was not verified on the DNA. TRBV21-1 counts as a pseudogene. The CDR3 is 17 amino acids. The DNA of the CDR3 is TGTGCCAGCAGCAATTGGAACCTCCGGGACCGGAACACTGAAGCTTTCTTT. It codes for CASSNWNLRDRNTEAFF.

This clonotype was observed a few times. V is TRBV9 and J is TRBJ2-1, with D tentatively TRBD2 (5 bases). This CDR3 is 16 amino acids long. The V gene lost 2 bases and the J gene lost 0 bases, with 12 bases spanning the gap. Per the germline V gene, CDR1 is SGDLS and CDR2 is YYNGEE. The CDR3 coding sequence is TGTGCCAGCAGCGTTGGTCCTGGGAGCTCCTACAATGAGCAGTTCTTC. Protein: CASSVGPGSSYNEQFF.

This clonotype was found once. The J gene is TRBJ1-6, the V gene TRBV6-5, with TRBD1 identical over 9 bases. This CDR3 is built from 15 residues. Germline V gives CDR1 MNHEY, CDR2 SVGAGI. Unmatched junction bases numbered 6, after V lost 4 bases and J lost 8 bases. The CDR3 sequence: CASSSMGQGYSPLHF. The CDR3 DNA reads as TGTGCCAGCAGTTCCATGGGACAGGGATATTCACCCCTCCACTTT.

Only a few counts were recorded for this clonotype. The V call is TRBV24-1, the J call TRBJ2-1; D may be TRBD2 (6 bases). Trimming shortened V by 2 bases and J by 2 bases, and 18 bases separated the two germline ends. Germline CDR1 is KGHDR and CDR2 is SFDVKD. This CDR3 spans 18 amino acids. CDR3 in DNA: TGTGCCACCAGTGATTCCCTAGGGGCGGGATTTGCCTACAATGAGCAGTTCTTC. This sequence encodes CATSDSLGAGFAYNEQFF.

This clonotype came up a few times. The chain has TRBV10-3 and TRBJ2-3; possible D gene TRBD1, 6 bases. CDR3 length: 17 residues. CDR1 is ENHRY, CDR2 SYGVKD, per germline. The V end was cut by 5 bases, the J end by 4 bases, with 22 bases between. CDR3 protein: CAISQPQGFNGADTQYF. DNA for the CDR3: TGTGCCATCAGTCAACCACAGGGTTTTAACGGGGCAGATACGCAGTATTTT.

This clonotype occurred a few times. V and J are TRBV7-9 and TRBJ1-2; D ambiguous. There are 14 residues in the CDR3. Deletions cut 2 bases from V and 4 bases from J, with 11 bases between. The germline V gene encodes CDR1 SEHNR and CDR2 FQNEAQ (reference sequence). CDR3 protein: CASSLKPLVYGYTF. For the CDR3, the DNA is TGTGCCAGCAGCTTAAAACCACTGGTCTATGGCTACACCTTC.

This clonotype was observed once. The chain couples TRBV29-1 to TRBJ2-1; 10 bases are shared with TRBD2. The CDR3 length is 19 residues. Trimming took 6 bases from V and 4 from J; bases not matched to a gene: 21. The germline V gene has CDR1 SQVTM and CDR2 ANQGSEA. The CDR3 DNA reads TGCAGCGTGGAGCCGGGACCGAACTCCAGGACTAGCGGTTACAATGAGCAGTTCTTC. Residues: CSVEPGPNSRTSGYNEQFF.

This clonotype was counted many times. The chain employs TRBV4-1 and TRBJ2-1; the D is unclear. This CDR3 is 14 amino acids long. Deletions cut 0 bases from V and 7 bases from J, with 10 bases between. Germline CDR1 reads MGHRA; CDR2 reads YSYEKL. For the CDR3, the DNA is TGCGCCAGCAGCCAAGATCGGCGTGGTAATGAGCAGTTCTTC. Encoded protein: CASSQDRRGNEQFF.

This rearrangement joins TRBV18 to TRBJ1-2, with a weak D call TRBD1 (5 bases). Germline loops: CDR1 KGHSH, CDR2 LQKENI. V was pared by 2 bases and J by 7 bases, with 11 bases between. There are 13 residues in the CDR3. This CDR3 reads CASSPGQGGGYTF. The CDR3 nucleotides are TGTGCCAGCTCACCAGGCCAGGGAGGTGGCTACACCTTC. The full variable domain, with the rest looked up from reference TRBV18 and TRBJ1-2, is NAGVMQNPRHLVRRRGQEARLRCSPMKGHSHVYWYRQLPEEGLKFMVYLQKENIIDESGMPKERFSAEFPKEGPSILRIQQVVRGDSAAYFCASSPGQGGGYTFGSGTRLTVV.

The rearrangement uses TRBV29-1 and TRBJ2-2, with D possibly being TRBD1 (6 bases). V was trimmed by 2 bases and J by 6 bases, leaving 22 bases between them. The CDR3 loop spans 17 amino acids. CDR1 is SQVTM and CDR2 is ANQGSEA in the germline V gene. CDR3 protein: CSVESPGDLRYPGELFF. The DNA of the CDR3 is TGCAGCGTTGAAAGTCCAGGGGATTTAAGATATCCCGGGGAGCTGTTTTTT.

In this sample, this clonotype turned up a few times. The V and J genes are TRBV5-6 and TRBJ2-1; D might be TRBD2 (6 bases). Germline values: CDR1 SGHDT, CDR2 YYEEEE. This CDR3 comprises 12 residues. With 3 bases removed from V and 10 bases from J, the gap between germline ends came to 11 bases. Here the CDR3 reads CASSSGAIEQFF. In DNA, the CDR3 is TGTGCCAGCAGCTCGGGAGCTATAGAGCAGTTCTTC.

This clonotype was seen a few times. The chain carries TRBV12-3 or TRBV12-4 and TRBJ2-5; TRBD1 is a possible D gene (6 bases). V was shortened by 2 bases and J by 4 bases, with 8 bases between the two germline ends. This CDR3 has 13 amino acids. CDR3 nucleotide sequence: TGTGCCAGCAGTTTAACAGGGACAGAGACCCAGTACTTC. It codes for CASSLTGTETQYF.